This TCR beta chain was observed in a study of blood T cell repertoires in COVID-19. Study as a whole: PBMCs, B-cell-depleted T cells, or T cells provided the cDNA or gDNA that made up the material.

This CDR3 spans 15 amino acids. The germline gives CDR1 SEHNR, CDR2 FQNEAQ (reference sequence). V lost 5 bases and J lost 2, with 16 bases in between. The method was immunoSEQ multiplex PCR; TCRdb's version includes in-frame clones alone and lacks a portion of them. The table lists roughly 250,000 clones, approximately 83% of them singletons. Donors were grouped by their self-reported clinical history. Cohort 3 recovery required two negative PCRs, clearance, or symptom resolution. The source of this sequence is a woman aged 25 to 45 who had recovered from COVID-19. This chain joins TRBV7-9 and TRBJ2-7, with a possible D match to TRBD1 (5 bases). Material for sequencing was PBMCs or T cells enriched from blood (not recorded which). The CDR3 sequence is CASSPTLDTTYEQYF. DNA for the CDR3: TGTGCCAGCAGCCCCACCTTGGACACTACCTACGAGCAGTACTTC.